This TCR beta chain was recorded in a study of blood T cell repertoires in COVID-19. Study background: Samples of COVID-19 (acute and convalescent) were obtained from the United States, Italy and Spain. PBMCs, B-cell-depleted T cells, or T cells provided the cDNA or gDNA that made up the material.

Authors' methods: The assay estimated nucleated cells by amplifying reference gene primers. TCRdb keeps only in-frame clones here, not all; method: immunoSEQ multiplex PCR. V and J calls plus clone size are reproduced from that table; the DNA served to infer D and trimming. The repertoire includes about 120,000 clones, approximately 82% of them detected once, and less than 9% sits in the top ten. The CDR3 is made up of 16 amino acids. Germline assignment: CDR1 LGHDT and CDR2 YNNKEL (reference sequence). V was pared by 3 bases and J by 5 bases, with 11 bases of the junction left unmatched. This TCR derives from a man between 65 and 85 years old with active or convalescent COVID-19. Sequencing was performed on peripheral blood. The chain is built from TRBV3-1 (or the pseudogene TRBV3-2) and TRBJ2-5, with TRBD2 matching 8 bases. CDR3 in amino acids: CASSHGAGVVGETQYF. The CDR3 nucleotides read TGTGCCAGCAGCCATGGAGCGGGGGTAGTGGGGGAGACCCAGTACTTC.